Detailed here is one T cell receptor beta chain. From germline, CDR1 is MGHRA and CDR2 YSYEKL. The CDR3 covers 17 residues. V gave up 4 bases and J gave up 2 bases, with 20 bases separating them. Authors' analysis steps: Quantification of nucleated cells was approximated via reference gene primer amplification. Measured with immunoSEQ multiplex PCR; TCRdb has only the in-frame clones, and not every one. V and J calls and clone size are given by that table; D and trimming were obtained from the DNA. This table holds around 460,000 clones, roughly 90% found once. The data were obtained in a study of blood T cell repertoires in COVID-19.

This clonotype was obtained from a man aged 18 to 30 with COVID-19, enrolled during active disease. Sample: peripheral blood. This rearrangement joins TRBV4-1 to TRBJ2-5; D might be TRBD2 (7 bases). This CDR3 reads CASSPVGGAASQETQYF. CDR3 nucleotides: TGCGCCAGCAGCCCAGTGGGGGGGGCGGCCAGTCAAGAGACCCAGTACTTC.